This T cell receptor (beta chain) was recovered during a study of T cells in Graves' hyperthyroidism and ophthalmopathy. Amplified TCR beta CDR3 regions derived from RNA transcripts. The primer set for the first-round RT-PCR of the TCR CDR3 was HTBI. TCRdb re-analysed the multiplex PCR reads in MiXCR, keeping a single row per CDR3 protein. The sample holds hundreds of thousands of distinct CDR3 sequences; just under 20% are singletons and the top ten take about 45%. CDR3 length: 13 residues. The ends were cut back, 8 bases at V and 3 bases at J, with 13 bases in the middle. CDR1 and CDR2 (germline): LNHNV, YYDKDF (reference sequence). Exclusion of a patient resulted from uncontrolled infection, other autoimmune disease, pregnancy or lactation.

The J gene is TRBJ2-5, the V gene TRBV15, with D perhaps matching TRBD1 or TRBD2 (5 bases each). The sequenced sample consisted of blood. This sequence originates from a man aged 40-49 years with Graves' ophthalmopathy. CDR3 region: CATGGEGKETQYF. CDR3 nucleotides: TGTGCCACCGGCGGAGAGGGGAAAGAGACCCAGTACTTC.